Detailed here is one T cell receptor beta chain. Antigen: not known. The PCR contained 60 Vbeta and 13 Jbeta primers. The assay was immunoSEQ multiplex PCR, and TCRdb's table has in-frame clones only and misses some. The data contain about 150,000 clones, 75% to 85% of them seen just once; the ten biggest clones take up over 6%. Germline CDR1 is PRHDT and CDR2 is FYEKMQ (reference sequence). The CDR3 spans 15 residues. Unmatched junction bases numbered 3, after V lost 1 base and J lost 1 base. These data come from a study of cytomegalovirus exposure and HLA in healthy donors. General observations from the study: At a 0.05 false discovery rate, a later analysis found around 15,000 TCR beta sequences to be associated with HLA alleles. The study recorded some 160 TCR beta chains that were cytomegalovirus-associated. No immune exposure information besides CMV serostatus was available.

The donors, nominally healthy at sampling, likely had unrecorded immune exposures. Input material: PBMCs. The J gene is TRBJ2-7, the V gene TRBV13; 8 positions match TRBD1. The receptor was derived from a young man in good health and CMV-seropositive. CDR3 region: CASSLEGQESYEQYF. CDR3 nucleotide sequence: TGTGCCAGCAGCTTAGAGGGACAGGAGTCCTACGAGCAGTACTTC.